The TCR beta chain described here comes from a study of molecular identifiers for immune sequencing clone quantification. Whole-study findings and limits: Reports indicate spiked Jurkat TCR RNA from one cell could be found among 1 million or so naive cells. Effector cells had over 98% of their molecules in clones above 20 RNA copies, while naive cells had under 1%.

The V end was cut by 7 bases, the J end by 6 bases, with 6 bases between. Germline V gives CDR1 MNHNS, CDR2 SASEGT. This CDR3 is built from 10 residues. One entry per CDR3 protein, called by TCRdb with MiXCR from the PCR reads. The sample has around 470,000 distinct CDR3 sequences; 20% to 25% are singletons. Naive CD8 T cells were FACS-sorted by CD8+CD4-CCR7+CD45RA+ markers. The sample holds many counts of this clonotype. Antigen unknown. The sequencing sample was made of naive CD8+ T cells from blood, with Jurkat cell RNA spiked in. Noted subset: FACS-sorted CD8+CD4-CCR7+CD45RA+ naive T cells. This sequence was found in a human donor in good health. Some libraries in this study had Jurkat cell RNA spiked in. The chain is built from TRBV6-1 and TRBJ1-1; no clear D gene. The CDR3 reads CASTLSEAFF. CDR3 nucleotide sequence: TGTGCCAGCACCCTGTCTGAAGCTTTCTTT.